This T cell receptor beta chain was profiled in a study of T cell repertoires in cytomegalovirus infection. In the study overall: A matching HLA type, together with CMV infection, was signaled by public TCR beta signatures. Overall study results and limits: Summed public TCR beta family frequency identified CMV carriers bearing the relevant HLA. Within the response measured ex vivo, HLA-C-restricted CMV-specific TCR beta clonotypes were dominant.

A few counts support this clonotype. The antigen is undetermined. Each CDR3 protein is one row after TCRdb ran MiXCR on the reads. The sample comprises around 94,000 distinct CDR3 sequences, approximately 15% of which are singletons, and less than 10% rests with the top ten. The CDR3 consists of 14 residues. Trimming took off 0 bases at V and 5 bases at J, with 10 bases between the two ends. The germline gives CDR1 MNHEY, CDR2 SVGEGT. The chain joins TRBV6-2 or TRBV6-3 to TRBJ2-5, with D possibly matching TRBD2 (6 bases). The sample consisted of PBMCs. This TCR came from a human donor in good health (CMV status not recorded). Some clones in this sample may be carry-over from other donors' samples. CDR3 coding DNA: TGTGCCAGCAGTTACTCGAGGGGAGGCGAGACCCAGTACTTC. Translation: CASSYSRGGETQYF.